This TCR beta chain appears in the sequencing data of a study of identical twins. Regarding this clonotype: Its target is not known.

The CDR3 is 16 amino acids. V was pared by 6 bases and J by 0 bases, with 15 bases between. Study observations and caveats: Its conclusions, products of cross-sectional statistical analysis, did not come from following the same donors.

Template switching added a universal primer binding site, and final cDNA carried unique molecular identifiers. TCRdb re-derived calls from the 5' RACE reads in MiXCR, one entry per CDR3 protein. The sample shows 500,000 or so distinct CDR3 sequences, under 25% of them seen only once. The data also belong to a second study, concerning T cells expressing NK-cell markers. That source adds: Seropositivity for HCMV was found in seven of the eight sequenced donors, with one seronegative.

The J gene is TRBJ2-4, the V gene TRBV12-3 or TRBV12-4, with D tentatively TRBD1 or TRBD2 (5 bases each). Specimen: CD4+ T cells sorted from blood. This receptor was taken from a woman aged 18-29 years in good health. The CDR3 nucleotides are TGTGCCAGCAGACAGGCTTCGGGGATAGCCAAAAACATTCAGTACTTC. Amino acids: CASRQASGIAKNIQYF.